The sequence of this TCR beta chain was determined in a study of T cells in Graves' hyperthyroidism and ophthalmopathy. This clonotype was counted between two and nine times. Regions amplified from RNA transcripts were the TCR beta CDR3 regions. The HTBI set primed first-round TCR CDR3 RT-PCR. TCRdb passed the multiplex PCR reads through MiXCR, listing each CDR3 protein once. The sample records hundreds of thousands of distinct CDR3 sequences, 20% to 25% being singletons. CDR3 length: 14 residues. Germline V gives CDR1 MNHNS, CDR2 SASEGT. Trimming took off 6 bases at V and 3 bases at J, with 15 bases between the two ends.

This chain uses TRBV6-1 with TRBJ2-7; D is perhaps TRBD2 (5 bases). The receptor's source is a woman in her 70s with Graves' ophthalmopathy. Specimen: blood. CDR3 protein: CASRGIPGIYEQYF. CDR3 in DNA: TGTGCCAGCAGGGGGATACCGGGGATCTACGAGCAGTACTTC.